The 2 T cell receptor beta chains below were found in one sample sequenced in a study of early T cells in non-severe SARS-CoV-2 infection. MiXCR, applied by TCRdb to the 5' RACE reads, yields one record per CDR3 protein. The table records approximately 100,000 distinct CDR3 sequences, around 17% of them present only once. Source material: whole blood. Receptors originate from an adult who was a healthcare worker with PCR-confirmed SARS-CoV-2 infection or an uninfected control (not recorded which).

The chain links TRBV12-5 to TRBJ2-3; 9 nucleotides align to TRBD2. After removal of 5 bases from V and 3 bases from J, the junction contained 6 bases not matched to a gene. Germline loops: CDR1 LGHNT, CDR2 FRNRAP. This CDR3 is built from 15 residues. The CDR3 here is CASGLSGSGTDTQYF. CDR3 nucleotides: TGTGCTAGTGGTCTTAGCGGGAGTGGAACAGATACGCAGTATTTT.

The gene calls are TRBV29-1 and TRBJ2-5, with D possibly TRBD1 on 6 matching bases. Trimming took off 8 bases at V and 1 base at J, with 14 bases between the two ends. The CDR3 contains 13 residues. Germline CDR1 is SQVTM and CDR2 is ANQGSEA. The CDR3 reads CSLGADSQETQYF. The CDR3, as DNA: TGCAGCCTTGGAGCGGACAGCCAAGAGACCCAGTACTTC.